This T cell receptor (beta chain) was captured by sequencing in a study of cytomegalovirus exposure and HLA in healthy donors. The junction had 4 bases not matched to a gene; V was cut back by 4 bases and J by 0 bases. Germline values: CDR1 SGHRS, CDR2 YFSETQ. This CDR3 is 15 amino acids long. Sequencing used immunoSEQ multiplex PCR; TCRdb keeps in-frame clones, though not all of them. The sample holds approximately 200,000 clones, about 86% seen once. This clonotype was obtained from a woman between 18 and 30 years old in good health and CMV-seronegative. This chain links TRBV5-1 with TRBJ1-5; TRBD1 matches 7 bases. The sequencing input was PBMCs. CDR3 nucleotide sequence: TGCGCCAGCAGCGCGACAGGGACTAGCAATCAGCCCCAGCATTTT. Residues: CASSATGTSNQPQHF.